Below, 24 T cell receptor beta chains from the same sample are listed, as sequenced in a study of blood T cell repertoires in COVID-19. Clones were sequenced by immunoSEQ multiplex PCR, and TCRdb holds only the in-frame ones, with some missing. The table records hundreds of thousands of clones, 70% to 90% of them present only once. Sequenced material: peripheral blood. The receptors were sampled from a woman aged 45-60 years with acute or convalescent COVID-19.

The rearrangement links TRBV19 to TRBJ1-5; 8 bases line up with TRBD1. With 7 bases clipped from V and 7 bases from J, the junction kept 6 bases outside the gene matches. CDR1 and CDR2 (germline): LNHDA, SQIVND (reference sequence). The CDR3 runs to 13 residues. The CDR3 nucleotides read TGTGCCAGTAATAAGGACAGGGAACAGCCCCAGCATTTT. It specifies CASNKDREQPQHF. Combining the CDR3 with reference TRBV19 and TRBJ1-5 gives the whole variable domain DGGITQSPKYLFRKEGQNVTLSCEQNLNHDAMYWYRQDPGQGLRLIYYSQIVNDFQKGDIAEGYSVSREKKESFPLTVTSAQKNPTAFYLCASNKDREQPQHFGDGTRLSIL.

V usage is TRBV5-1 and J usage is TRBJ1-2; D is undetermined. V gave up 0 bases and J gave up 4 bases, with 25 bases separating them. Germline assignment: CDR1 SGHRS and CDR2 YFSETQ. The CDR3 extends over 19 amino acids. The CDR3 sequence is CASSLAGVSFPPPSYGYTF. As DNA, the CDR3 is TGCGCCAGCAGCTTGGCCGGTGTAAGTTTTCCTCCCCCGAGCTATGGCTACACCTTC.

The chain links TRBV6-6 to TRBJ2-7; tentatively, D is TRBD1 (5 bases). There are 15 residues in the CDR3. Germline V gives CDR1 MNHNY, CDR2 SVGAGI (reference sequence). The ends were cut back, 5 bases at V and 3 bases at J, with 17 bases in the middle. Here the CDR3 DNA reads TGTGCCAGCAGTGCGCCAGGGCGAACCGACTACGAGCAGTACTTC. This encodes CASSAPGRTDYEQYF.

This CDR3 is CASSYTETSHRYF. The CDR3 nucleotides are TGTGCCAGCAGTTACACCGAGACATCGCACAGGTATTTT. The V and J genes are TRBV6-5 and TRBJ2-3; D is unresolved. CDR3 length equals 13 residues. CDR1 is MNHEY and CDR2 is SVGAGI in the germline V gene. With 2 bases removed from V and 14 bases from J, the gap between germline ends came to 17 bases.

This clone has a single count. The rearrangement uses TRBV7-2 and TRBJ2-7; D is perhaps TRBD1 (6 bases). Trimming stripped 1 base from V and 6 bases from J, with 16 bases between. The CDR3 is 15 residues long. Per germline, CDR1 SGHTA and CDR2 FQGNSA. The CDR3 nucleotides are TGTGCCAGCAGCTTAGGTCAACAGGGTCTTTTCGAGCAGTACTTC. As protein: CASSLGQQGLFEQYF.

V gene TRBV9 combines with J gene TRBJ2-2; D is ambiguous. CDR1 is SGDLS and CDR2 is YYNGEE in the germline V gene. V dropped 3 bases and J dropped 2 bases, with 5 bases sitting between them. The CDR3 runs to 13 residues. The CDR3 nucleotides are TGTGCCAGCAGCGCCCTAAACACCGGGGAGCTGTTTTTT. This codes for CASSALNTGELFF. Complete variable domain (other parts from reference TRBV9 and TRBJ2-2): DSGVTQTPKHLITATGQRVTLRCSPRSGDLSVYWYQQSLDQGLQFLIQYYNGEERAKGNILERFSAQQFPDLHSELNLSSLELGDSALYFCASSALNTGELFFGEGSRLTVL.

V is TRBV1 and J is TRBJ2-1; the DNA was not compared with TRBD2, the D call given in the table. TRBV1 is given as a pseudogene. CDR3 size: 15 residues. CDR3: CTSSRLAGTYNEQFF. DNA of the CDR3: TGCACCAGCAGCCGGCTGGCGGGGACGTACAATGAGCAGTTCTTC.

The V gene is TRBV29-1, the J gene TRBJ2-1; 7 nucleotides align to TRBD2. Germline V gene sequence: CDR1 SQVTM, CDR2 ANQGSEA. CDR3 size: 13 residues. The V and J ends lost 4 bases and 7 bases, in that order; junction bases with no gene match: 7. For the CDR3, the DNA is TGCAGCGTTGTATCGGGAGGCGGAAATGAGCAGTTCTTC. It translates to CSVVSGGGNEQFF.

The rearrangement uses TRBV7-9 and TRBJ2-3; no clear D. V lost 4 bases to trimming and J lost 2 bases, with 4 bases between them. The CDR3 totals 12 residues. Germline-derived CDR1 and CDR2 are SEHNR and FQNEAQ (reference sequence). Written as DNA, the CDR3 is TGTGCCAGCAGCTACTTCACAGATACGCAGTATTTT. It encodes CASSYFTDTQYF.

This chain uses TRBV10-3 with TRBJ1-3; D is uncertain. Trimming left V 3 bases short and J 0 bases short, with 6 bases between. Germline V gives CDR1 ENHRY, CDR2 SYGVKD. The CDR3 consists of 14 residues. The CDR3 loop reads CAISDGNSGNTIYF. CDR3 nucleotide sequence: TGTGCCATCAGTGACGGTAACTCTGGAAACACCATATATTTT.

This clone was seen at least ten times. This chain connects TRBV19 to TRBJ1-3, with a weak D call TRBD1 (5 bases). Between the trimmed V and J ends, which lost 7 bases and 2 bases, there was a span of 15 bases. Germline V gives CDR1 LNHDA, CDR2 SQIVND (reference sequence). The CDR3 loop spans 15 amino acids. In nucleotides, the CDR3 is TGTGCCAGTACAAGAGCCAGGGAGGCTGGAAACACCATATATTTT. Encoded protein: CASTRAREAGNTIYF.

The chain carries TRBV19 and TRBJ2-1; D is unclear. From germline, CDR1 is LNHDA and CDR2 SQIVND (reference sequence). The germline V and J ends were trimmed by 6 bases and 15 bases, with 15 bases remaining between them. The CDR3 consists of 11 residues. DNA of the CDR3: TGTGCCAGTAGCGCAGATGGGCCGAGGTTCTTC. This translates into CASSADGPRFF.

The gene calls are TRBV7-2 and TRBJ1-4; perhaps TRBD1 as D (6 bases). The ends were cut back, 4 bases at V and 5 bases at J, with 14 bases in the middle. The CDR3 covers 15 residues. Germline V CDR1 and CDR2: SGHTA, FQGNSA. CDR3 protein: CASSSQGQPNEKLFF. In DNA form, the CDR3 reads TGTGCCAGCAGCTCCCAAGGACAGCCGAATGAAAAACTGTTTTTT.

This chain uses TRBV5-1 with TRBJ2-1, with TRBD2 matching 10 bases. The V gene end was trimmed by 4 bases and the J gene end by 7 bases; junction bases not matched to a gene: 11. Germline V CDR1 and CDR2: SGHRS, YFSETQ. The CDR3 runs 16 residues. CDR3 sequence (DNA): TGCGCCAGCAGCCCCCCCCTAGCGGGAGCGGAGAATGAGCAGTTCTTC. Translated, it gives CASSPPLAGAENEQFF.

The chain links TRBV4-1 to TRBJ1-2; the D is unclear. CDR1 is MGHRA and CDR2 is YSYEKL in the germline V gene. The CDR3 consists of 14 residues. Trimming took 7 bases from V and 3 from J, leaving 15 bases between them. As DNA, the CDR3 is TGCGCCAGCAACCCCGCCGGGAGCCACTATGGCTACACCTTC. This encodes CASNPAGSHYGYTF.

The chain has TRBV11-3 and TRBJ2-1; TRBD2 matches 9 bases. The V gene's germline CDR1 is SGHNT and CDR2 YENEEA. The V gene end was trimmed by 3 bases and the J gene end by 8 bases; junction bases not matched to a gene: 2. The CDR3 is 13 amino acids. CDR3 nucleotide sequence: TGTGCCAGCAGCTTGCGGGAGGGCGATGAGCAGTTCTTC. Residues: CASSLREGDEQFF.

The V call is TRBV7-2, the J call TRBJ1-3; D is unclear. The CDR3 loop spans 14 amino acids. CDR1 SGHTA and CDR2 FQGNSA come from the germline V gene. Trimming removed 5 bases at V and 7 bases at J, with 15 bases between. CDR3 bases: TGTGCCAGCAGCCCCCGCGACCCGGGGAACACCATATATTTT. This translates into CASSPRDPGNTIYF.

The V gene is TRBV30, the J gene TRBJ1-1, with unresolved D. The CDR3 is made up of 13 amino acids. V was clipped by 0 bases and J by 3 bases, with 8 bases between them. The germline gives CDR1 GTSNPN, CDR2 SVGIG (reference sequence). Written as DNA, the CDR3 is TGTGCCTGGAGTGTACCGGGTTACACTGAAGCTTTCTTT. Translating gives CAWSVPGYTEAFF.

The rearrangement joins TRBV6-6 to TRBJ1-5, with 8 bases identical to TRBD1. The CDR3 is 16 residues long. In germline, CDR1 is MNHNY, CDR2 SVGAGI (reference sequence). The trim removed 5 bases at V and 2 bases at J, leaving 8 bases unmatched. The CDR3 region has the DNA TGTGCCAGCAGTAAGTCCGGGACAGGAGGCAATCAGCCCCAGCATTTT. Translated: CASSKSGTGGNQPQHF.

Here the CDR3 DNA reads TGTGCCAGCAGCCCCGGGACTAGCTTGAACACCGGGGAGCTGTTTTTT. Its protein product is CASSPGTSLNTGELFF. J is TRBJ2-2 and V is TRBV5-4, with 9 bases lining up with TRBD2. This CDR3 has 16 amino acids. Germline lookup yields CDR1 SGHNT and CDR2 YYREEE (reference sequence). Losses at the gene ends were 4 bases for V and 1 base for J; bases not matched to a gene: 5.

The chain employs TRBV5-1 and TRBJ2-3, with D unresolved. V shed 2 bases and J shed 2 bases, with 6 bases lying between them. The CDR3 extends over 13 amino acids. Germline V CDR1 and CDR2: SGHRS, YFSETQ. Written as DNA, the CDR3 is TGCGCCAGCAGCTTACGGTACACAGATACGCAGTATTTT. Amino acid sequence: CASSLRYTDTQYF.

The V gene is TRBV27, the J gene TRBJ1-4; 9 positions match TRBD1. Germline V gene data show CDR1 as MNHEY and CDR2 as SMNVEV (reference sequence). This CDR3 is built from 17 residues. The V gene end was trimmed by 4 bases and the J gene end by 3 bases; junction bases not matched to a gene: 9. This CDR3 is CASSSIRTGAANEKLFF. In nucleotides, the CDR3 is TGTGCCAGCAGTTCGATTAGGACAGGGGCGGCTAATGAAAAACTGTTTTTT.

The chain employs TRBV3-1 (or the pseudogene TRBV3-2) and TRBJ1-4, with 7 nucleotides matching TRBD1. Per the germline V gene, CDR1 is LGHDT and CDR2 is YNNKEL (reference sequence). With V trimmed by 5 bases and J by 10 bases, 13 bases remained unmatched. The CDR3 covers 15 residues. CDR3 in DNA: TGTGCCAGCAGCGAAAGGACAGGAGGCCCTCGAAAACTGTTTTTT. Translating gives CASSERTGGPRKLFF.

This sequence joins TRBV5-6 and TRBJ1-2, with a possible D match to TRBD1 (6 bases). Per germline, CDR1 SGHDT and CDR2 YYEEEE. The CDR3 has 14 residues. V lost 2 bases to trimming and J lost 3 bases, with 11 bases between them. CDR3 loop: CASSLQGEDYGYTF. The CDR3 DNA is TGTGCCAGCAGCTTACAGGGAGAGGACTATGGCTACACCTTC.